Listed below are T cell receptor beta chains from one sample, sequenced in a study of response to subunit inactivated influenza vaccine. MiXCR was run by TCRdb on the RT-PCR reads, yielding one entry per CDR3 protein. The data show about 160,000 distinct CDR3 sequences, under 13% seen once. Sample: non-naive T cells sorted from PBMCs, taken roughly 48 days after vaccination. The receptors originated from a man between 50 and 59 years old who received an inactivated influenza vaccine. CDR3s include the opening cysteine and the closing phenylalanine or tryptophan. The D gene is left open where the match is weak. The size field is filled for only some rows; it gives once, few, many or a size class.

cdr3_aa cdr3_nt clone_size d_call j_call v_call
CSVEAGPSTDTQYF TGCAGCGTTGAAGCAGGCCCCAGCACAGATACGCAGTATTTT many NA TRBJ2-3 TRBV29-1
CASSFPPQGNEQYF TGTGCCAGCAGTTTCCCCCCGCAGGGAAACGAGCAGTACTTC NA NA TRBJ2-7 TRBV28
CASSLLGGNNQPQHF TGTGCCAGCAGCTTACTCGGAGGGAACAATCAGCCCCAGCATTTT few NA TRBJ1-5 TRBV7-9
CASSLGQQTYEQYF TGCGCCAGCAGCTTGGGACAGCAAACCTACGAGCAGTACTTC NA NA TRBJ2-7 TRBV5-1
CASSPTAFGVLTF TGTGCCAGCAGCCCAACGGCTTTTGGGGTCCTGACTTTC NA NA TRBJ2-6 TRBV16
CASSAQPGPSTDTQYF TGTGCCAGCAGCGCCCAGCCGGGACCAAGCACAGATACGCAGTATTTT NA NA TRBJ2-3 TRBV7-6
CSAREFMRLDINTQYF TGCAGTGCTAGAGAGTTTATGAGACTAGACATCAATACGCAGTATTTT few NA TRBJ2-3 TRBV20-1
CASSPQGTGLTEAFF TGTGCCAGCAGTCCACAGGGGACGGGTCTCACTGAAGCTTTCTTT many TRBD1 TRBJ1-1 TRBV12-3/TRBV12-4
CASSQEQGRAPLHF TGTGCCAGCAGCCAAGAGCAGGGTAGGGCACCCCTCCACTTT NA NA TRBJ1-6 TRBV3-1
CASSPLREQFF TGTGCCAGCAGCCCGTTAAGGGAGCAGTTCTTC many NA TRBJ2-1 TRBV28
CASRRGTDSYEQYF TGTGCCAGCAGGCGGGGCACCGACTCCTACGAGCAGTACTTC few NA TRBJ2-7 TRBV6-1
CASSLLPRSGRALDTQYF TGTGCCAGCAGCTTATTGCCCCGGAGCGGGAGGGCCCTGGATACGCAGTATTTT NA TRBD2 TRBJ2-3 TRBV11-1
CASSYAPGRIYNEQFF TGTGCCAGCAGTTATGCCCCGGGGAGGATCTACAATGAGCAGTTCTTC many NA TRBJ2-1 TRBV6-2/TRBV6-3
CASSLSGGGEKLFF TGTGCCAGCAGTTTATCAGGGGGCGGTGAAAAACTGTTTTTT few TRBD1 TRBJ1-4 TRBV12-3/TRBV12-4
CASSSLTGSGYTF TGTGCCAGCAGTTCTTTGACAGGGAGTGGCTACACCTTC NA TRBD1 TRBJ1-2 TRBV27
CASSSPPSRDKTEAFF TGCGCCAGCAGCTCCCCTCCGAGTCGGGATAAGACTGAAGCTTTCTTT many NA TRBJ1-1 TRBV5-1
CSAPVDGYTF TGCAGTGCTCCAGTGGATGGCTACACCTTC NA NA TRBJ1-2 TRBV20-1
CSVAGSAKVSSYNEQFF TGCAGCGTTGCGGGTAGCGCTAAAGTCAGCTCCTACAATGAGCAGTTCTTC many NA TRBJ2-1 TRBV29-1
CASSHGADRIEKLFF TGTGCCAGCAGCCACGGAGCGGACCGAATTGAAAAACTGTTTTTT few NA TRBJ1-4 TRBV7-9
CASSLRTGVWEDTEAFF TGTGCCAGCAGCTTACGGACAGGGGTATGGGAGGACACTGAAGCTTTCTTT few TRBD1 TRBJ1-1 TRBV7-9
CASSLARGFEAFF TGTGCCAGCAGCTTAGCGCGAGGGTTTGAAGCTTTCTTT NA NA TRBJ1-1 TRBV7-2
CASSLFNSGANVLTF TGTGCCAGCAGTCTGTTCAACTCTGGGGCCAACGTCCTGACTTTC NA NA TRBJ2-6 TRBV9
CASSWTGTYEQYF TGTGCCAGCAGTTGGACAGGTACCTACGAGCAGTACTTC many TRBD1 TRBJ2-7 TRBV5-5
CATSRDNSYEQYF TGTGCCACCAGCAGAGATAATTCCTACGAGCAGTACTTC many NA TRBJ2-7 TRBV15
CASSTSGGGVPVF NA few NA TRBJ1-1 TRBV27
CASNAPGLENTDTQYF TGTGCCAGCAACGCTCCGGGACTCGAAAACACAGATACGCAGTATTTT many NA TRBJ2-3 TRBV12-3/TRBV12-4
CASSLAPAGANVLTF TGTGCCAGCAGCTTAGCGCCGGCCGGGGCCAACGTCCTGACTTTC few NA TRBJ2-6 TRBV7-2
CASSFSSEQYF TGTGCCAGCAGCTTTTCCTCCGAGCAGTACTTC NA NA TRBJ2-7 TRBV7-9
CASSLKIVYTEAFF TGTGCCAGCAGTTTGAAAATCGTGTACACTGAAGCTTTCTTT NA NA TRBJ1-1 TRBV12-3/TRBV12-4
CASSLGVVNEQFF TGTGCCAGCAGCTTAGGGGTCGTCAATGAGCAGTTCTTC NA NA TRBJ2-1 TRBV11-3
CASSLGRTYGYTF TGTGCCAGCAGTTTAGGCAGGACCTATGGCTACACCTTC few NA TRBJ1-2 TRBV28
CASSLDPRDSYTGELFF TGTGCCAGCAGTTTAGACCCCCGGGACAGCTACACCGGGGAGCTGTTTTTT many TRBD1 TRBJ2-2 TRBV28
CASNQGMNTEAFF TGTGCCAGCAACCAGGGCATGAACACTGAAGCTTTCTTT NA NA TRBJ1-1 TRBV28
CASSLPRRGYNEQFF TGTGCCAGCAGTTTGCCCAGGCGAGGCTACAATGAGCAGTTCTTC many NA TRBJ2-1 TRBV12-3/TRBV12-4
CASSLRTGMNTEAFF TGTGCCAGCAGCTTACGGACGGGGATGAACACTGAAGCTTTCTTT many NA TRBJ1-1 TRBV7-8
CASSYGGEQFF TGTGCCAGCAGTTACGGGGGAGAGCAGTTCTTC NA NA TRBJ2-1 TRBV6-5
CASLGLAGTRLDPSSYNEQFF TGTGCCAGCCTGGGATTGGCGGGGACCAGGCTCGATCCGAGCTCCTACAATGAGCAGTTCTTC NA NA TRBJ2-1 TRBV6-2/TRBV6-3
CSARAGEGYEQYF TGCAGTGCTAGGGCAGGGGAGGGGTACGAGCAGTACTTC few NA TRBJ2-7 TRBV20-1
CASRVAETGELFF TGTGCCAGCAGAGTGGCGGAGACCGGGGAGCTGTTTTTT NA NA TRBJ2-2 TRBV7-3
CASSTTSTGELFF TGTGCCAGCAGTACCACTAGTACCGGGGAGCTGTTTTTT few NA TRBJ2-2 TRBV6-4
CSARSQAGGPSEQYF TGCAGTGCTAGGTCCCAAGCGGGGGGGCCCTCCGAGCAGTACTTC few TRBD2 TRBJ2-7 TRBV20-1
CASSLSGWDGQPQHF TGTGCCAGCAGTTTATCGGGGTGGGATGGGCAGCCCCAGCATTTT many NA TRBJ1-5 TRBV27
CASSQDLTSGRNYEQYF TGCGCCAGCAGCCAAGATCTGACTAGCGGGAGGAATTACGAGCAGTACTTC NA TRBD2 TRBJ2-7 TRBV4-3
CASSQESRVSYEQYF TGCGCCAGCAGCCAAGAGTCCCGGGTTTCCTACGAGCAGTACTTC NA NA TRBJ2-7 TRBV4-3
CASSLVQGKSYEQYF TGTGCCAGCAGCTTAGTACAGGGAAAATCCTACGAGCAGTACTTC many NA TRBJ2-7 TRBV7-2
CASSWTAKNIQYF TGTGCCAGCAGCTGGACAGCCAAAAACATTCAGTACTTC many NA TRBJ2-4 TRBV7-2
CASSNDRGAYGYTF TGTGCCAGCAGTAACGACAGGGGCGCCTATGGCTACACCTTC NA TRBD1 TRBJ1-2 TRBV6-5
CSARVPSGRAGVSVRDTQYF TGCAGTGCTAGAGTCCCTAGCGGGAGGGCCGGGGTTTCAGTCAGAGATACGCAGTATTTT NA TRBD2 TRBJ2-3 TRBV20-1
CSARAPDRISYEQYF TGCAGTGCTAGAGCCCCCGACAGAATTTCCTACGAGCAGTACTTC NA NA TRBJ2-7 TRBV20-1
CASSSTGFNQPQHF TGTGCCAGCAGTTCGACAGGGTTCAATCAGCCCCAGCATTTT few TRBD1 TRBJ1-5 TRBV6-2/TRBV6-3
CASSSGLAGVLQETQYF TGTGCCAGCAGCTCCGGACTAGCGGGAGTCCTCCAAGAGACCCAGTACTTC NA TRBD2 TRBJ2-5 TRBV13
CASSFSGEQYF TGTGCCAGCAGTTTCTCGGGAGAGCAGTACTTC few NA TRBJ2-7 TRBV6-5
CASSLSGVVDTQYF TGCGCCAGCAGCTTGTCGGGGGTTGTAGATACGCAGTATTTT many NA TRBJ2-3 TRBV5-1
CSVELGQGGNEQFF TGCAGCGTTGAACTCGGACAGGGGGGGAATGAGCAGTTCTTC many TRBD1 TRBJ2-1 TRBV29-1
CATSRALETQYF TGTGCCACCAGCAGGGCCTTGGAGACCCAGTACTTC NA NA TRBJ2-5 TRBV15
CASSLLRQGGNEQFF TGTGCCAGCAGCCTTCTCAGGCAGGGAGGCAATGAGCAGTTCTTC many NA TRBJ2-1 TRBV16
CSARDDEQFF TGCAGTGCTAGAGACGATGAGCAGTTCTTC few NA TRBJ2-1 TRBV20-1